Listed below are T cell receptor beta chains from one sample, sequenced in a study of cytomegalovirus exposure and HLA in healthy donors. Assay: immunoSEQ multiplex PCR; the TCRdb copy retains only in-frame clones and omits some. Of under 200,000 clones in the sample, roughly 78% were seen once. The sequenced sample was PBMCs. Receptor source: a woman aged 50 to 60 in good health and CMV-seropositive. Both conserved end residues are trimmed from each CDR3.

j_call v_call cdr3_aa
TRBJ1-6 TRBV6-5 ASSSQVSYNSPLH
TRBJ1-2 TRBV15 ATSRPAGAVGYT
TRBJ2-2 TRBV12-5 ASQGSNTGELF
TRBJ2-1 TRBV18 ASLPQYNEQF
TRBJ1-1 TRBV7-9 SSSLSRRSGTEAF
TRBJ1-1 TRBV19 ASSIVPGETEAF
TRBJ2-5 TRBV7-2 ASSLGPSGSQETQY
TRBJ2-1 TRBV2 ASRPEGLNEQF
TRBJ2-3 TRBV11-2 ASSFDGTSTDTQY
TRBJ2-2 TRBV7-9 ASSPITGGTGELF
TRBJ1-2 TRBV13 ASSLGRGDGYT
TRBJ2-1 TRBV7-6 ASTPRPEGRYNEQF
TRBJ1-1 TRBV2 ASSGSGGSTEAF
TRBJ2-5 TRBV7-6 ASSSQGQETQY
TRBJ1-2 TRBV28 ASCPSGTVNGYT
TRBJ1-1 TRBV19 ASSSSGTTPNTEAF
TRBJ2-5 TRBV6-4 ASSVLAGGPETQY
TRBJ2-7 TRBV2 ASSEGPDYEQY
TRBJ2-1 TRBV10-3 AISTTSGGASLSYNEQF
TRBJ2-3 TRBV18 ASSPVQGGTDTQY
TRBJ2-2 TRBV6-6 ASSRDRGAGTGELF
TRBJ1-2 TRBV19 ASSPADRVSGGYT
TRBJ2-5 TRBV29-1 SGAGEGETQY
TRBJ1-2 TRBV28 ASRTGVGGYT
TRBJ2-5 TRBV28 ASSADLAGGQETQY
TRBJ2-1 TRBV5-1 ASSSTGDSNEQF
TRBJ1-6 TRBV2 ASRAGGVSPLH
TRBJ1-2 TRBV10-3 ATSGPGQLNYGYT
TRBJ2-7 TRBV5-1 ASSLRDRSSYEQY
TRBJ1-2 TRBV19 ASSIQTSYGYT
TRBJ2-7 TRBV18 ASSENSQVEQY
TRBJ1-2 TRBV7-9 ASSLTGKDGYT
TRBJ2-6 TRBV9 ASSHSGANVLT
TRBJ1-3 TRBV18 ASSPQSASGNTIY
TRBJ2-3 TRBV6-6 ASSSSGSTDTQY
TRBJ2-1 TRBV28 ASSSRRKAWYEQF
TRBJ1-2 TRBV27 ASRSTGLLNYGYT
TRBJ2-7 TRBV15 ATSRDYTGRGYEQY
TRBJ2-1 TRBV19 ASSANQVLHNEQF
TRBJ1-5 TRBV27 ASSLDRGRQPQH
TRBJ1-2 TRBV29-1 SVVQGLKGGYGYT
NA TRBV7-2 ASSHAGNYYEQY
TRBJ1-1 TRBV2 ASSEYPNTEAF
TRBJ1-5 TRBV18 ASSQGHGYEPQH
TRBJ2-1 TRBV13 ASSRGALYNEQF
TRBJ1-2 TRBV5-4 ASSFSTGNYGYT
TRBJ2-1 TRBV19 ATKLAGQSSYNEQF
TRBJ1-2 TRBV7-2 ASSFSGNYGYT
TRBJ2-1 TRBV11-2 ASSLVAGFYNEQF
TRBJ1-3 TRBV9 ASSVGQGAGNTIY
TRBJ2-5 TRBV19 ASSYYHSTETQY
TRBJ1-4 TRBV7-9 SSSMRRPPEKLF
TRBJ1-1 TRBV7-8 ASSSPRDRGYTEAF
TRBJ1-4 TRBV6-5 ASSLSSGTNEKLF
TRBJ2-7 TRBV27 ASSLSGRSSYEQY
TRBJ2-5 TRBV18 ASSRMTSGGPQETQY
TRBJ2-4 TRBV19 ASSIGRDWDIQY